A single sample is the source of the 22 T cell receptor beta chains below, sequenced in a study of T cells in Graves' hyperthyroidism and ophthalmopathy. RNA transcripts gave rise to amplified TCR beta CDR3 regions. The HTBI primer set served for first-round RT-PCR of the TCR CDR3. TCRdb re-analysed the multiplex PCR reads in MiXCR, keeping a single row per CDR3 protein. Seen here are a few hundred thousand distinct CDR3 sequences, about a fifth observed once, and the top ten hold around a quarter. The sequenced sample consisted of blood. All receptors derive from a man younger than 35 with Graves' hyperthyroidism.

The chain links TRBV18 to TRBJ2-4; tentative D call: TRBD1 (8 bases). From germline, CDR1 is KGHSH and CDR2 LQKENI. CDR3 length: 15 residues. Deletions cut 4 bases from V and 5 bases from J, with 15 bases between. The CDR3 spells CASSLRTGRENIQYF. The CDR3 nucleotides read TGTGCCAGCTCACTTCGGACAGGGAGGGAAAACATTCAGTACTTC.

On this clonotype itself: With a much larger clone just one base away, this may be a read error. J is TRBJ2-5 and V is TRBV30; a weak D match, TRBD1 (6 bases). Germline CDR1 GTSNPN, CDR2 SVGIG (reference sequence). The CDR3 sequence is 15 residues long. This chain's CDR3 is CAWSVQGPRQETQDF. The CDR3 DNA reads TGTGCCTGGAGTGTTCAGGGGCCCCGACAAGAGACCCAGGACTTC.

This clonotype has at least ten counts. The genes are TRBV12-3 or TRBV12-4 and TRBJ1-5, with D possibly matching TRBD1 (5 bases). Trimming shortened V by 6 bases and J by 0 bases, and 15 bases separated the two germline ends. This CDR3 has 16 amino acids. The CDR3 spells CASSPRGLYSNQPQHF. CDR3 DNA: TGTGCCAGCAGCCCGAGGGGCCTATATAGCAATCAGCCCCAGCATTTT.

This clonotype came up a few times. The rearrangement joins TRBV28 to TRBJ1-3; D is ambiguous. V was clipped by 4 bases and J by 2 bases, with 24 bases between them. CDR1 is MDHEN, CDR2 SYDVKM, per germline. The CDR3 has 19 amino acids. The DNA for the CDR3 is TGTGCCAGCAGTTCCCCAGAAAAGGCTGGGTCCTGGGCTGGAAACACCATATATTTT. Translation gives CASSSPEKAGSWAGNTIYF.

There are many counts of this clonotype. The rearrangement uses TRBV29-1 and TRBJ1-1, with D perhaps matching TRBD1 (6 bases). CDR1 and CDR2 (germline): SQVTM, ANQGSEA. This CDR3 comprises 17 residues. The V end lost 0 bases, the J end lost 0 bases, and 17 bases lay between the germline ends. In DNA, the CDR3 is TGCAGCGTTGAAGACCCGTATGGACAGCGAATGAACACTGAAGCTTTCTTT. Encoded protein: CSVEDPYGQRMNTEAFF.

This clonotype was counted many times. The chain uses TRBV12-3 or TRBV12-4 and TRBJ1-2, with D unresolved. V was trimmed by 3 bases and J by 4 bases, leaving 9 bases between them. The CDR3 has 13 amino acids. DNA of the CDR3: TGTGCCAGCAGTTTCGCTTCCCCCTATGGCTACACCTTC. Translated, it gives CASSFASPYGYTF.

The rearrangement links TRBV28 to TRBJ2-3, with TRBD2 matching over 11 bases. Germline V gene lookup returns CDR1 MDHEN and CDR2 SYDVKM. CDR3 length: 15 amino acids. J gave up 9 bases and V 8 bases, and 13 bases lay outside the gene matches. The CDR3 protein is CASGSPSGGRGTQYF. The CDR3 coding sequence is TGTGCCAGCGGTTCGCCTAGCGGGGGGAGAGGGACGCAGTATTTT.

This clonotype was seen ten or more times. This sequence joins TRBV7-2 and TRBJ1-2, with TRBD1 matching over 9 bases. The CDR3 contains 15 residues. V was pared by 2 bases and J by 7 bases, with 8 bases of the junction left unmatched. Germline CDR1 and CDR2: SGHTA and FQGNSA. The chain's CDR3 is CASSLHRGLTAGYTF. The CDR3 bases are TGTGCCAGCAGCTTACACAGGGGGCTTACTGCTGGCTACACCTTC.

The rearrangement links TRBV28 to TRBJ1-6; D not resolved. Between the trimmed V and J ends, which lost 4 bases and 10 bases, there was a span of 11 bases. CDR1 MDHEN and CDR2 SYDVKM come from the germline V gene. CDR3 size: 13 residues. CDR3 in amino acids: CASSSPFGSPLHF. The CDR3 DNA is TGTGCCAGCAGTTCCCCCTTTGGATCACCCCTCCACTTT.

Concerning this clonotype itself: One base away lies a much larger clone, so this may be a sequencing read error. This chain links TRBV2 with TRBJ1-5; D ambiguous. The germline gives CDR1 SNHLY, CDR2 FYNNEI. The V end was cut by 4 bases, the J end by 5 bases, with 15 bases between. This CDR3 contains 15 residues. In nucleotides, the CDR3 is TGTGCCAGCAGTGGTGGCGGGCAGTCTTATCAGCCCCAGCATTTT. This codes for CASSGGGQSYQPQHF.

V usage is TRBV20-1 and J usage is TRBJ2-7; 13 bases line up with TRBD2. The CDR3 is 16 amino acids. With 4 bases clipped from V and 0 bases from J, the junction kept 6 bases outside the gene matches. Per the germline V gene, CDR1 is DFQATT and CDR2 is SNEGSKA (reference sequence). The CDR3 reads CSAIGLAGETSYEQYF. The CDR3 region has the DNA TGCAGTGCTATCGGACTAGCGGGAGAGACCTCCTACGAGCAGTACTTC.

This clonotype was seen repeatedly, ten times or more. V usage is TRBV7-2 and J usage is TRBJ2-5; 7 bases agree with TRBD1. The CDR3 has 15 residues. J gave up 5 bases and V 5 bases, and 11 bases lay outside the gene matches. Germline assignment: CDR1 SGHTA and CDR2 FQGNSA. CDR3 amino acids: CASSPQQGQGETQYF. CDR3 coding DNA: TGTGCCAGCAGCCCCCAACAGGGGCAAGGGGAGACCCAGTACTTC.

This clonotype was seen at least ten times. This chain links TRBV29-1 with TRBJ2-5; no firm D call. The CDR3 consists of 12 residues. The V end lost 2 bases, the J end lost 4 bases, and 8 bases lay between the germline ends. Germline V gene sequence: CDR1 SQVTM, CDR2 ANQGSEA. CDR3 in DNA: TGCAGCGTTGAACAGACGGCAGAGACCCAGTACTTC. Translating it yields CSVEQTAETQYF.

This clonotype came up many times. The chain carries TRBV12-3 or TRBV12-4 and TRBJ2-5; TRBD1 matches 12 bases. The length of the CDR3 is 15 residues. With V trimmed by 7 bases and J by 4 bases, 7 bases remained unmatched. The CDR3 reads CASTPGTGGIETQYF. For the CDR3, the DNA is TGTGCCAGCACTCCCGGGACAGGGGGCATAGAGACCCAGTACTTC.

This clonotype was seen ten or more times. Compared with germline, one end of the junction differs, possibly owing to a read error. The rearrangement joins TRBV12-3 or TRBV12-4 to TRBJ1-6; tentatively, D is TRBD1 (5 bases). The CDR3 sequence is 15 residues long. CDR3 amino acids: CASSFERSGNSPLHF. In nucleotides, the CDR3 is TGTGCCAGCAGTTTTGAGAGGTCAGGGAATTCCCCCCTCCACTTT.

The gene calls are TRBV18 and TRBJ1-1; maybe TRBD1 (6 bases). Germline V gene sequence: CDR1 KGHSH, CDR2 LQKENI. The CDR3 runs 16 residues. V lost 8 bases, J lost 5 bases, and 24 bases lay in between. The CDR3 region is CASRRDISSLRTEAFF. The CDR3 DNA follows: TGTGCCAGCCGCCGGGACATTTCTTCACTGAGGACTGAAGCTTTCTTT. Combining the CDR3 with reference TRBV18 and TRBJ1-1 gives the whole variable domain NAGVMQNPRHLVRRRGQEARLRCSPMKGHSHVYWYRQLPEEGLKFMVYLQKENIIDESGMPKERFSAEFPKEGPSILRIQQVVRGDSAAYFCASRRDISSLRTEAFFGQGTRLTVV.

This clonotype occurred many times. The J gene is TRBJ2-7, the V gene TRBV7-6; a possible D gene is TRBD1 (6 bases). CDR1 is SGHVS, CDR2 FNYEAQ, per germline. The CDR3 runs to 15 residues. V lost 5 bases, J lost 2 bases, and 16 bases lay in between. CDR3 in amino acids: CASSPYPDSPYEQYF. The CDR3 region has the DNA TGTGCCAGCAGCCCCTATCCGGACAGTCCCTACGAGCAGTACTTC. Full variable domain (rest looked up from reference TRBV7-6 and TRBJ2-7): GAGVSQSPRYKVTKRGQDVALRCDPISGHVSLYWYRQALGQGPEFLTYFNYEAQQDKSGLPNDRFSAERPEGSISTLTIQRTEQRDSAMYRCASSPYPDSPYEQYFGPGTRLTVT.

This clonotype has a count of ten or more. This chain links TRBV12-3 or TRBV12-4 with TRBJ1-1; no reliable D call. Trimming stripped 6 bases from V and 6 bases from J, with 11 bases between. This CDR3 spans 12 amino acids. The CDR3 DNA reads TGTGCCAGCAGGATACAGAGCGCTGAAGCTTTCTTT. It codes for CASRIQSAEAFF.

The chain has TRBV30 and TRBJ2-7; no clear D. V was trimmed by 4 bases and J by 4 bases, leaving 11 bases between them. CDR3 size: 12 residues. In germline, CDR1 is GTSNPN, CDR2 SVGIG (reference sequence). In DNA, the CDR3 is TGTGCCTGGAAACAGAATACATACGAGCAGTACTTC. This encodes CAWKQNTYEQYF.

The table lists this clonotype with many counts. The chain couples TRBV2 to TRBJ1-1, with unresolved D. The V end was cut by 5 bases, the J end by 5 bases, with 9 bases between. The CDR3 loop spans 12 amino acids. The V gene's germline CDR1 is SNHLY and CDR2 FYNNEI. CDR3 sequence: CASSQFVTEAFF. In DNA form, the CDR3 reads TGTGCCAGCAGTCAATTTGTGACTGAAGCTTTCTTT.

This clonotype has a count of ten or more. This chain connects TRBV15 to TRBJ1-2, with D possibly being TRBD1 (6 bases). CDR1 is LNHNV and CDR2 is YYDKDF in the germline V gene (reference sequence). The CDR3 has 14 amino acids. Trimming left V 3 bases short and J 5 bases short, with 13 bases between. The CDR3 sequence: CATSRDRPLYGYTF. In DNA form, the CDR3 reads TGTGCCACCAGCAGGGACAGACCCCTGTATGGCTACACCTTC.

This chain connects TRBV30 to TRBJ2-7; D may be TRBD1 (5 bases). Germline V gene lookup returns CDR1 GTSNPN and CDR2 SVGIG (reference sequence). Trimming cost V 2 bases and J 5 bases, with 16 bases left between them. CDR3 length equals 14 residues. CDR3 coding DNA: TGTGCCTGGAGTCCGCAGGGAACCGGCGACGAGCAGTACTTC. Translating gives CAWSPQGTGDEQYF.